These 22 T cell receptor beta chains share one sample of origin, sequenced in a study of Ad26.COV2.S vaccination and SARS-CoV-2 variants. Data came from immunoSEQ multiplex PCR; TCRdb stores just in-frame clones and leaves some out. The table has 380,000 or so clones, around 90% seen once. Treatment defined: 15 to 20 received Ad26.COV2.S at low or high dose, single or two shots; several received placebo; per-sample allocation not given. It was on day 63 after the first vaccine or placebo injection that samples were taken. The source was peripheral blood, collected in a trial of Ad26.COV2.S vaccine versus placebo. The receptors originated from a person between 18 and 59 years old who received the Ad26.COV2.S COVID-19 vaccine or a placebo.

The rearrangement joins TRBV5-1 to TRBJ1-1, with 7 positions matching TRBD1. CDR1 is SGHRS, CDR2 YFSETQ, per germline. CDR3 length: 14 residues. The V segment lost 4 bases and the J segment 0 bases; nucleotides outside the gene matches: 3. CDR3 in amino acids: CASSRQGMNTEAFF. Here the CDR3 DNA reads TGCGCCAGCAGCCGACAGGGTATGAACACTGAAGCTTTCTTT.

The chain is built from TRBV11-2 and TRBJ2-7, with 7 bases that match TRBD1. The CDR3 has 14 amino acids. The V segment lost 3 bases and the J segment 2 bases; nucleotides outside the gene matches: 4. CDR1 is SGHAT and CDR2 is FQNNGV in the germline V gene. CDR3 coding DNA: TGTGCCAGCAGCTTGACAGGGCTTACCTACGAGCAGTACTTC. This translates into CASSLTGLTYEQYF. Based on the CDR3 plus reference TRBV11-2 and TRBJ2-7, the full variable domain is EAGVAQSPRYKIIEKRQSVAFWCNPISGHATLYWYQQILGQGPKLLIQFQNNGVVDDSQLPKDRFSAERLKGVDSTLKIQPAKLEDSAVYLCASSLTGLTYEQYFGPGTRLTVT.

This clone was seen a few times. V usage is TRBV19 and J usage is TRBJ2-7, with D maybe TRBD2 (6 bases). Germline V gene sequence: CDR1 LNHDA, CDR2 SQIVND (reference sequence). The CDR3 runs to 15 residues. Trimming removed 5 bases at V and 0 bases at J, with 14 bases between. The CDR3 protein is CASSLGTEGSYEQYF. CDR3 in DNA: TGTGCCAGTAGTCTCGGGACGGAGGGCTCCTACGAGCAGTACTTC.

This chain uses TRBV7-6 with TRBJ2-1; D is ambiguous. Deletions cut 0 bases from V and 4 bases from J, with 10 bases between. Germline-derived CDR1 and CDR2 are SGHVS and FNYEAQ. This CDR3 has 15 residues. DNA for the CDR3: TGTGCCAGCAGCTTAGCAGGATTTCTATACAATGAGCAGTTCTTC. Translating gives CASSLAGFLYNEQFF. Looking up the rest from reference TRBV7-6 and TRBJ2-1 gives the full variable domain: GAGVSQSPRYKVTKRGQDVALRCDPISGHVSLYWYRQALGQGPEFLTYFNYEAQQDKSGLPNDRFSAERPEGSISTLTIQRTEQRDSAMYRCASSLAGFLYNEQFFGPGTRLTVL.

The chain couples TRBV23-1 to TRBJ2-3; D is ambiguous. TRBV23-1 is designated an ORF whose function remains uncertain. Trimming shortened V by 4 bases and J by 7 bases, and 9 bases separated the two germline ends. The CDR3 extends over 12 amino acids. CDR3 region: CASSLISNTQYF. In DNA form, the CDR3 reads TGCGCCAGCAGTCTAATCAGCAATACGCAGTATTTT.

The genes are TRBV7-9 and TRBJ1-6; D gene ambiguous. Per germline, CDR1 SEHNR and CDR2 FQNEAQ (reference sequence). The CDR3 covers 12 residues. V lost 2 bases to trimming and J lost 10 bases, with 6 bases between them. This chain's CDR3 is CASSLSGSPLHF. The CDR3, as DNA: TGTGCCAGCAGCTTATCGGGGTCACCCCTCCACTTT.

The chain has TRBV7-9 and TRBJ2-4; 7 bases align to TRBD1. Losses at the gene ends were 5 bases for V and 0 bases for J; bases not matched to a gene: 7. The CDR3 sequence is 16 residues long. Germline values: CDR1 SEHNR, CDR2 FQNEAQ (reference sequence). Here the CDR3 DNA reads TGTGCCAGCAGCCCGGGACAGAGAGTAGCCAAAAACATTCAGTACTTC. This gives the protein CASSPGQRVAKNIQYF.

This clone has a single count. Here the CDR3 reads CSVGLRQGGQTQYF. The CDR3 DNA follows: TGCAGCGTTGGGTTGAGGCAGGGAGGGCAGACCCAGTACTTC. J is TRBJ2-5 and V is TRBV29-1, with 7 bases fitting TRBD2. CDR1 is SQVTM and CDR2 is ANQGSEA in the germline V gene. CDR3 length equals 14 residues. J lost 6 bases, V lost 4 bases, and 11 bases had no gene match.

This chain uses TRBV28 with TRBJ2-7; D is undetermined. Between the trimmed V and J ends, which lost 7 bases and 0 bases, there was a span of 13 bases. The CDR3 extends over 14 amino acids. Germline CDR1 reads MDHEN; CDR2 reads SYDVKM. The CDR3 DNA follows: TGTGCCAGCAAGGTGGCTTCCGTCTCCTACGAGCAGTACTTC. It codes for CASKVASVSYEQYF. The entire variable domain, with the rest obtained from reference TRBV28 and TRBJ2-7, is as follows: DVKVTQSSRYLVKRTGEKVFLECVQDMDHENMFWYRQDPGLGLRLIYFSYDVKMKEKGDIPEGYSVSREKKERFSLILESASTNQTSMYLCASKVASVSYEQYFGPGTRLTVT.

The rearrangement joins TRBV7-3 to TRBJ2-3; D not certain. CDR3 length equals 13 residues. V shed 3 bases and J shed 2 bases, with 6 bases lying between them. Germline CDR1 is SGHTA and CDR2 is FQGTGA. CDR3 sequence: CASSLTNTDTQYF. In DNA, the CDR3 is TGTGCCAGCAGCTTGACGAACACAGATACGCAGTATTTT. Variable domain in full (rest from reference TRBV7-3 and TRBJ2-3): GAGVSQTPSNKVTEKGKYVELRCDPISGHTALYWYRQSLGQGPEFLIYFQGTGAADDSGLPNDRFFAVRPEGSVSTLKIQRTERGDSAVYLCASSLTNTDTQYFGPGTRLTVL.

This rearrangement joins TRBV2 to TRBJ2-2; D is ambiguous. Germline V gives CDR1 SNHLY, CDR2 FYNNEI. Trimming cost V 4 bases and J 1 base, with 10 bases left between them. The CDR3 consists of 15 residues. Here the CDR3 reads CASSVARWNTGELFF. In nucleotides, the CDR3 is TGTGCCAGCAGTGTGGCCCGATGGAACACCGGGGAGCTGTTTTTT.

In the case of this clone: Other DNA sequences within the sample encode an identical CDR3. The chain uses TRBV7-3 and TRBJ1-1; no firm D call. Trimming stripped 2 bases from V and 1 base from J, with 8 bases between. The CDR3 runs 14 residues. From germline, CDR1 is SGHTA and CDR2 FQGTGA. CDR3 in DNA: TGTGCCAGCAGCTTAGCCAGAGAGAACACTGAAGCTTTCTTT. Translation gives CASSLARENTEAFF.

V gene TRBV5-1 combines with J gene TRBJ2-5; D ambiguous. From germline, CDR1 is SGHRS and CDR2 YFSETQ. V lost 1 base and J lost 3, with 7 bases in between. This CDR3 comprises 13 residues. The CDR3 loop is CASSLTPKETQYF. The CDR3 DNA is TGCGCCAGCAGCTTGACCCCTAAAGAGACCCAGTACTTC. The full variable domain, completed using reference TRBV5-1 and TRBJ2-5, is KAGVTQTPRYLIKTRGQQVTLSCSPISGHRSVSWYQQTPGQGLQFLFEYFSETQRNKGNFPGRFSGRQFSNSRSEMNVSTLELGDSALYLCASSLTPKETQYFGPGTRLLVL.

The chain is built from TRBV9 and TRBJ2-7, with D perhaps TRBD1 or TRBD2 (5 bases each). V was clipped by 0 bases and J by 3 bases, with 10 bases between them. Germline CDR1 and CDR2: SGDLS and YYNGEE. This CDR3 has 14 amino acids. The CDR3 loop is CASSVGDGGYEQYF. CDR3 nucleotide sequence: TGTGCCAGCAGCGTAGGGGACGGAGGCTACGAGCAGTACTTC.

To note about this clone: Within the sample, other DNA sequences also encode this same CDR3. The CDR3 DNA reads as TGTGCCAGCAGCCTAGGATCCCCGGATTATGAAAAACTGTTTTTT. Its translation: CASSLGSPDYEKLFF. The chain has TRBV7-8 and TRBJ1-4; D remains unclear. Germline loops: CDR1 SGHVS, CDR2 FQNEAQ. The CDR3 runs 15 residues. V was cut by 5 bases and J by 6 bases, with 16 bases left in between.

V usage is TRBV6-5 and J usage is TRBJ2-7; D gene uncertain. Per germline, CDR1 MNHEY and CDR2 SVGAGI. Trimming took 7 bases from V and 3 from J, leaving 10 bases between them. The CDR3 length is 12 residues. The CDR3 nucleotides read TGTGCCAGCACGATTAGCTTCTACGAGCAGTACTTC. Its protein product is CASTISFYEQYF.

The chain is built from TRBV27 and TRBJ2-7; 7 nucleotides align to TRBD1. After removal of 6 bases from V and 0 bases from J, the junction contained 11 bases not matched to a gene. The length of the CDR3 is 16 residues. Germline CDR1 MNHEY, CDR2 SMNVEV (reference sequence). In nucleotides, the CDR3 is TGTGCCAGCAGCCCAAGGGGGCTTACCAGCTCCTACGAGCAGTACTTC. Translation gives CASSPRGLTSSYEQYF.

Notes on this clone: Other DNA sequences from this sample encode an identical CDR3 as well. The gene calls are TRBV2 and TRBJ2-5; D call uncertain. The CDR3 is made up of 11 amino acids. Germline V gene data show CDR1 as SNHLY and CDR2 as FYNNEI. Between the trimmed V and J ends, which lost 1 base and 7 bases, there was a span of 4 bases. The CDR3 DNA sequence: TGTGCCAGCAGTGAAGGCTTGACCCAGTACTTC. Translated, it gives CASSEGLTQYF.

This clone was seen just once. This chain connects TRBV18 to TRBJ2-7; no firm D call. The CDR3 runs to 13 residues. V dropped 3 bases and J dropped 2 bases, with 8 bases sitting between them. In germline, CDR1 is KGHSH, CDR2 LQKENI. Here the CDR3 DNA reads TGTGCCAGCTCACCCCCATCACCCTACGAGCAGTACTTC. It specifies CASSPPSPYEQYF.

V usage is TRBV20-1 and J usage is TRBJ1-1; unclear D gene. This CDR3 has 12 amino acids. Germline V gene data show CDR1 as DFQATT and CDR2 as SNEGSKA (reference sequence). V lost 3 bases, J lost 3 bases, and 8 bases lay in between. The CDR3 nucleotides are TGCAGTGCTAGTCGGGTCGACACTGAAGCTTTCTTT. This translates into CSASRVDTEAFF.

In this sample, this clone turned up once. Other nucleotide sequences from this sample produce the same CDR3. The gene calls are TRBV29-1 and TRBJ1-3; no clear D. Trimming cost V 6 bases and J 0 bases, with 6 bases left between them. Germline V lookup: CDR1 SQVTM, CDR2 ANQGSEA. This CDR3 spans 12 amino acids. The CDR3 here is CSVSGSGNTIYF. In nucleotides, the CDR3 is TGCAGCGTATCAGGCTCTGGAAACACCATATATTTT.

The rearrangement links TRBV6-5 to TRBJ1-1; tentative D call: TRBD1 (6 bases). The germline CDR1 and CDR2 sequences are MNHEY and SVGAGI. There are 13 residues in the CDR3. Trimming took off 7 bases at V and 5 bases at J, with 14 bases between the two ends. The CDR3, as DNA: TGTGCCAGCACGGCGGGGGGCACTACTGAAGCTTTCTTT. This encodes CASTAGGTTEAFF.